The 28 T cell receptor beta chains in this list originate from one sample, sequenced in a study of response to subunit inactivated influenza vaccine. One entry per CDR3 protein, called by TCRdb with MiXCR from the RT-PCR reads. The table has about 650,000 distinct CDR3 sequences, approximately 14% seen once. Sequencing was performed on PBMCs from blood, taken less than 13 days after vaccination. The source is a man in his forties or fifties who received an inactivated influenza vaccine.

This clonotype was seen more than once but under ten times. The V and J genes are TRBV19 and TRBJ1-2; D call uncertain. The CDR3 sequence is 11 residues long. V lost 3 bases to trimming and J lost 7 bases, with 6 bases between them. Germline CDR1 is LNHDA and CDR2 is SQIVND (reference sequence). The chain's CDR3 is CASSMGSGYTF. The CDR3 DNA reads TGTGCCAGTAGTATGGGGAGTGGCTACACCTTC.

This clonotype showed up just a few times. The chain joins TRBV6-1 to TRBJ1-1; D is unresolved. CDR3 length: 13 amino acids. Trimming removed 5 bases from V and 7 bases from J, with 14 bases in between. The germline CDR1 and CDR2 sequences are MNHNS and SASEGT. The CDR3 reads CASSPKAGNEAFF. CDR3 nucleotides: TGTGCCAGCAGTCCTAAGGCTGGGAATGAAGCTTTCTTT.

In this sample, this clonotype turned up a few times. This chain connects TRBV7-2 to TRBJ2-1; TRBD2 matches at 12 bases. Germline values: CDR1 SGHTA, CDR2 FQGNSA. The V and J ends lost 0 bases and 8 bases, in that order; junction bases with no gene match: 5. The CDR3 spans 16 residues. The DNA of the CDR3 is TGTGCCAGCAGCTTAGCGGCACTAGCGGGGGGAGATGAGCAGTTCTTC. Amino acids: CASSLAALAGGDEQFF.

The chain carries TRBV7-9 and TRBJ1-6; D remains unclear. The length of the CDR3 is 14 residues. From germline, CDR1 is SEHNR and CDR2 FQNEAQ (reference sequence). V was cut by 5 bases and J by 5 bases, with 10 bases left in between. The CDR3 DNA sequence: TGTGCCAGCAGCAACCAAGCGGATAATTCACCCCTCCACTTT. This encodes CASSNQADNSPLHF.

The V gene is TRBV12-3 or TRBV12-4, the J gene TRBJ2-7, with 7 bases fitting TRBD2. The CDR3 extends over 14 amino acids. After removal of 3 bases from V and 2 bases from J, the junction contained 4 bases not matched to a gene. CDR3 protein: CASSLGRDAYEQYF. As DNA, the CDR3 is TGTGCCAGCAGTTTGGGGAGGGATGCCTACGAGCAGTACTTC.

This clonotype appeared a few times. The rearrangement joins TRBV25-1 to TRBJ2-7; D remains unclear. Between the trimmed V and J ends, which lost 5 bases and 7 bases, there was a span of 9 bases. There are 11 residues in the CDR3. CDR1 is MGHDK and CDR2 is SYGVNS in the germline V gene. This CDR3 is CASSFGREQYF. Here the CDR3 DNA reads TGTGCCAGCAGTTTCGGTAGAGAGCAGTACTTC.

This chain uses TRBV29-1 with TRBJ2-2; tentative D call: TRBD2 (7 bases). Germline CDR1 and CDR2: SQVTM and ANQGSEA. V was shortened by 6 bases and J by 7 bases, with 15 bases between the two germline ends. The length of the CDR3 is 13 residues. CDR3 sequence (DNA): TGCAGCGTAAGGGGGGGGCGGAACGGGGAGCTGTTTTTT. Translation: CSVRGGRNGELFF.

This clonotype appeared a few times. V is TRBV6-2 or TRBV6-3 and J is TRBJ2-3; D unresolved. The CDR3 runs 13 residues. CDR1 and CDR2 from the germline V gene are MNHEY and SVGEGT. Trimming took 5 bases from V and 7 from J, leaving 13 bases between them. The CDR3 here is CASSLTFLNTQYF. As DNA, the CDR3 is TGTGCCAGCAGTCTCACCTTTCTAAATACGCAGTATTTT.

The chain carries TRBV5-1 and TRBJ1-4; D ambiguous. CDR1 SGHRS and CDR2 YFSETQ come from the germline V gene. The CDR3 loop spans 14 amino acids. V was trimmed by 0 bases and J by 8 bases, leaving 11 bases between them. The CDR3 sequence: CASSLDRGGEKLFF. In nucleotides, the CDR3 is TGCGCCAGCAGCTTGGATCGGGGTGGAGAAAAACTGTTTTTT. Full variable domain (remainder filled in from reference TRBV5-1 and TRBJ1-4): KAGVTQTPRYLIKTRGQQVTLSCSPISGHRSVSWYQQTPGQGLQFLFEYFSETQRNKGNFPGRFSGRQFSNSRSEMNVSTLELGDSALYLCASSLDRGGEKLFFGSGTQLSVL.

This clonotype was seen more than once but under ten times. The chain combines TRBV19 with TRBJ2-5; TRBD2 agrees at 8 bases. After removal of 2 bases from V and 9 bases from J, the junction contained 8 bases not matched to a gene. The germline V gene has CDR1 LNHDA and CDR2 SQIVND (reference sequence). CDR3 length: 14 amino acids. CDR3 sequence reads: CASSIIHNGGAQYF. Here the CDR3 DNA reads TGTGCCAGTAGTATAATTCACAACGGGGGGGCCCAGTACTTC.

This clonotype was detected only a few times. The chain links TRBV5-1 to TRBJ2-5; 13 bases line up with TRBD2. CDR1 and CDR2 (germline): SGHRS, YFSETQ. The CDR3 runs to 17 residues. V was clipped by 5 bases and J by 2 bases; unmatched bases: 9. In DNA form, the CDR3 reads TGCGCCAGCAGTGGGACTAGCGGGGCGGCCCCACAAGAGACCCAGTACTTC. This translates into CASSGTSGAAPQETQYF.

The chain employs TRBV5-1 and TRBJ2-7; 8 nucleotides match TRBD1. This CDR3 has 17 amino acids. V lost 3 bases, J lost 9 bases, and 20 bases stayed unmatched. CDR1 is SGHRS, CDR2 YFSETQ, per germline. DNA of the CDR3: TGCGCCAGCAGCTCAGATCCTCAGGGGGCGCATCCGAGCGGGCAGTACTTC. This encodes CASSSDPQGAHPSGQYF.

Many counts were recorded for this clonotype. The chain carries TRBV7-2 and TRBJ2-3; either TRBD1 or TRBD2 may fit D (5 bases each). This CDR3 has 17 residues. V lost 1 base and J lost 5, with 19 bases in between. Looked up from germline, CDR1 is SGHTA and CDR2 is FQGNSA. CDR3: CASSLVFKGRGVDTQYF. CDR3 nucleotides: TGTGCCAGCAGCTTAGTTTTTAAGGGCCGAGGGGTAGATACGCAGTATTTT.

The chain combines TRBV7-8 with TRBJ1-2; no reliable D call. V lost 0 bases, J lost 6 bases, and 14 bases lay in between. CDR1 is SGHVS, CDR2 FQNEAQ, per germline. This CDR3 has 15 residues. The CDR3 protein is CASSLALTVRNGYTF. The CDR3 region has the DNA TGTGCCAGCAGCTTAGCGCTAACAGTTCGAAATGGCTACACCTTC.

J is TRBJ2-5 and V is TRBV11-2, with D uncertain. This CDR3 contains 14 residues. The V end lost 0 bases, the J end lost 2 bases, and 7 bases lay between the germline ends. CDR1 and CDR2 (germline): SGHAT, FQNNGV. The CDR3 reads CASSLDQLQETQYF. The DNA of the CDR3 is TGTGCCAGCAGCTTAGATCAGTTACAAGAGACCCAGTACTTC.

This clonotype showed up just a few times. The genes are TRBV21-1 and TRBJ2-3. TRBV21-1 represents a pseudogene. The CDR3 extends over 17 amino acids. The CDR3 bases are TGTGCCAGCAGCAAAGCGTCTGTATCTGGGTGCTCAGATACGCAGTATTTT. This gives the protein CASSKASVSGCSDTQYF.

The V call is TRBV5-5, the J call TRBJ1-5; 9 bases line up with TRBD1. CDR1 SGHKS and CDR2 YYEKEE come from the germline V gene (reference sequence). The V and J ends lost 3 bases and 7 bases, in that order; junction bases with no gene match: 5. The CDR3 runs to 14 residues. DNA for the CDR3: TGTGCCAGCAGCTGGGGACAGGGTGGCCAGCCCCAGCATTTT. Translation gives CASSWGQGGQPQHF.

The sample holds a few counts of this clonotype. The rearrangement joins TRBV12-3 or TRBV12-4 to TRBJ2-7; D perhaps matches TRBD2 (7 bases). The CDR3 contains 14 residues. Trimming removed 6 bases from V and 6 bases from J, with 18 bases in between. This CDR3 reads CASSQKFGGAEQYF. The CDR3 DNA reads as TGTGCCAGCAGCCAAAAATTTGGGGGGGCCGAGCAGTACTTC.

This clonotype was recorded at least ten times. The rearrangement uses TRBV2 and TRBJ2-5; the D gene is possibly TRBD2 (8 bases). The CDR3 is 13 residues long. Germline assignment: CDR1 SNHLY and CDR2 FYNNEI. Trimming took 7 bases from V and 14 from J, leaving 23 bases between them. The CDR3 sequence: CASNSGGGTEFYF. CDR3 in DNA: TGTGCCAGCAACAGCGGGGGCGGGACAGAATTTTACTTC.

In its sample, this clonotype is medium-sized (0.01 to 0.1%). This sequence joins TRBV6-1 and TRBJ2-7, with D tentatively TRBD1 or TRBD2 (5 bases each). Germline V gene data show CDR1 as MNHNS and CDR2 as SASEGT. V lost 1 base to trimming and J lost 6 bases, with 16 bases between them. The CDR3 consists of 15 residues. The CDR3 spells CASSEDDGGASEQYF. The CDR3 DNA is TGTGCCAGCAGTGAAGACGATGGGGGAGCGTCCGAGCAGTACTTC.

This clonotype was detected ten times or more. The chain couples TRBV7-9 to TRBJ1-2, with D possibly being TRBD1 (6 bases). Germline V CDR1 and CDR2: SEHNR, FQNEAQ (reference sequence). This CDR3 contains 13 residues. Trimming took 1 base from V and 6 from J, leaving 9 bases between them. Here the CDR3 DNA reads TGTGCCAGCAGCTTAGGCGAGGGGGATGGCTACACCTTC. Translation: CASSLGEGDGYTF.

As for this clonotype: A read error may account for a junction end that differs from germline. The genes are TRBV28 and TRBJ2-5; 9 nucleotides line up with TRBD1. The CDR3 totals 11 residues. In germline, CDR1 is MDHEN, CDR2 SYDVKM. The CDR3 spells CASSLDRGLQF. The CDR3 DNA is TGTGCCAGCAGTTTAGACAGGGGGTTGCAATTC.

CDR3 nucleotide sequence: TGTGCCAGCAGCCAAGAGTTACTCACCGGCACTGAAGCTTTCTTT. Its protein product is CASSQELLTGTEAFF. V usage is TRBV3-1 and J usage is TRBJ1-1, with no clear D. CDR1 LGHDT and CDR2 YNNKEL come from the germline V gene (reference sequence). This CDR3 is built from 15 residues. V dropped 0 bases and J dropped 4 bases, with 12 bases sitting between them.

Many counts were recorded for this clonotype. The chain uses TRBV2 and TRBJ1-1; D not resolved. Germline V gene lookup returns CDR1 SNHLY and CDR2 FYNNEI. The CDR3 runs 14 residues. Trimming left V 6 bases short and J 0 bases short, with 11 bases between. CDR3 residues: CASSVRRMNTEAFF. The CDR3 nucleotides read TGTGCCAGCAGCGTCCGCAGGATGAACACTGAAGCTTTCTTT. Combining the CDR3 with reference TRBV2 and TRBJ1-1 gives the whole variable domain EPEVTQTPSHQVTQMGQEVILRCVPISNHLYFYWYRQILGQKVEFLVSFYNNEISEKSEIFDDQFSVERPDGSNFTLKIRSTKLEDSAMYFCASSVRRMNTEAFFGQGTRLTVV.

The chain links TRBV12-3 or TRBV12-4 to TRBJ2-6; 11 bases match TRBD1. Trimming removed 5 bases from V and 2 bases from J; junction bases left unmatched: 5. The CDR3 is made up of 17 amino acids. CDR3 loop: CASSPGTGGAGANVLTF. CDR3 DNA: TGTGCCAGCAGTCCCGGGACAGGGGGGGCTGGGGCCAACGTCCTGACTTTC.

The CDR3 protein is CASSLALGDYGYTF. The CDR3 nucleotides read TGTGCCAGCAGCTTAGCGCTGGGGGACTATGGCTACACCTTC. The chain has TRBV7-2 and TRBJ1-2; weak D call: TRBD1 (5 bases). The length of the CDR3 is 14 residues. Trimming cost V 0 bases and J 3 bases, with 8 bases left between them. CDR1 SGHTA and CDR2 FQGNSA come from the germline V gene.

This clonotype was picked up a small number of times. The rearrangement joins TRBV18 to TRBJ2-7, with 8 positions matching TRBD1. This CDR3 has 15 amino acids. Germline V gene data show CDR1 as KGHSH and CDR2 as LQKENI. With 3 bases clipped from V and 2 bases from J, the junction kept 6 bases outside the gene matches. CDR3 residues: CASSPPGQAAYEQYF. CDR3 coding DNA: TGTGCCAGCTCACCCCCGGGACAGGCTGCCTACGAGCAGTACTTC. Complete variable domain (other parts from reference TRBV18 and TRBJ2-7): NAGVMQNPRHLVRRRGQEARLRCSPMKGHSHVYWYRQLPEEGLKFMVYLQKENIIDESGMPKERFSAEFPKEGPSILRIQQVVRGDSAAYFCASSPPGQAAYEQYFGPGTRLTVT.

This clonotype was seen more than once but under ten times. CDR3 sequence (DNA): TGTGCCAGCGCCGGCACAGGGACGCGGGAGACCCAGTACTTC. Translating gives CASAGTGTRETQYF. This sequence joins TRBV6-1 and TRBJ2-5; D might be TRBD1 (6 bases). Germline V CDR1 and CDR2: MNHNS, SASEGT. CDR3 length: 14 amino acids. The V and J ends lost 8 bases and 5 bases respectively, with 18 bases between them.